This T cell receptor (beta chain) was sequenced in a study of beta chain features in type 1 diabetes. Every single donor gave one heparinised blood draw, and these averaged approximately 120 mL. Concerning this clone: No antigen is known for it.

The CDR3 is 14 amino acids. The germline V gene encodes CDR1 SGHRS and CDR2 YFSETQ. J gave up 0 bases and V 7 bases, and 2 bases lay outside the gene matches. The isolated RNA, all of it, was reverse transcribed, so expressed TCRB transcripts were what got sequenced. The table came from immunoSEQ multiplex PCR; TCRdb's copy has only in-frame clones and leaves some out. Among about 180,000 clones listed, roughly an eighth were seen once. Whole-study results and caveats: Whatever favoring of shorter templates PCR might show would apply equally to patients and controls. Relative to healthy donors, patients appeared to have naive, central memory and Treg TCRB repertoires that were more similar.

This clonotype originated in a woman aged 18-29 years in good health. Sequenced material: central memory CD4+ T cells from blood. V gene TRBV5-1 combines with J gene TRBJ2-3, with 10 bases fitting TRBD2. CDR3 loop: CASRTSGSTDTQYF. The CDR3 bases are TGCGCCAGCCGGACTAGCGGTAGCACAGATACGCAGTATTTT.